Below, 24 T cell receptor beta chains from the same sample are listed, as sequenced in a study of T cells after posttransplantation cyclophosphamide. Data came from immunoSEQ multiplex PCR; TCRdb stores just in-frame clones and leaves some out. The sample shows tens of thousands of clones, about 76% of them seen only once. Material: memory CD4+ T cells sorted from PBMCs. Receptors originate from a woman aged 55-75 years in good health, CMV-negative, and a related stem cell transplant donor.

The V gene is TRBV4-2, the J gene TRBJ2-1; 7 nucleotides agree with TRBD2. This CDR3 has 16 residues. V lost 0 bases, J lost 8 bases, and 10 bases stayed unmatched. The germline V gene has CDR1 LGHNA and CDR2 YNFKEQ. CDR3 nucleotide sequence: TGTGCCAGCAGCCAAGAGAAGGAAGCGGGAACCCATGAGCAGTTCTTC. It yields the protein CASSQEKEAGTHEQFF.

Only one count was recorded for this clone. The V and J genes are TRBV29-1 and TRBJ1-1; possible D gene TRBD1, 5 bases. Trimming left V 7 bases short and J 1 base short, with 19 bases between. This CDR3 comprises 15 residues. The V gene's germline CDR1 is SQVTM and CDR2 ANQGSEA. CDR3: CSAMGPAGRNTEAFF. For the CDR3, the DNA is TGCAGCGCAATGGGACCCGCCGGGAGGAACACTGAAGCTTTCTTT.

CDR3 loop: CASSFGVGGEQFF. CDR3 bases: TGTGCCAGCAGCTTCGGGGTCGGGGGGGAGCAGTTCTTC. J is TRBJ2-1 and V is TRBV7-2; 7 bases are shared with TRBD2. This CDR3 region has 13 residues. Germline trimming cut 3 bases from V and 10 bases from J; bases unmatched to any gene: 6. Germline-derived CDR1 and CDR2 are SGHTA and FQGNSA.

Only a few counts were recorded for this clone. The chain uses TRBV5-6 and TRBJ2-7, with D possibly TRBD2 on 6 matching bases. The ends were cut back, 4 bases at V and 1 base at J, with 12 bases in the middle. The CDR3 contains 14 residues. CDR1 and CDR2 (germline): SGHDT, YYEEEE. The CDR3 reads CASSLGGRSYEQYF. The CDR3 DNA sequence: TGTGCCAGCAGCCTCGGGGGACGTTCCTACGAGCAGTACTTC. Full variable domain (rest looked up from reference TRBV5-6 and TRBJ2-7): DAGVTQSPTHLIKTRGQQVTLRCSPKSGHDTVSWYQQALGQGPQFIFQYYEEEERQRGNFPDRFSGHQFPNYSSELNVNALLLGDSALYLCASSLGGRSYEQYFGPGTRLTVT.

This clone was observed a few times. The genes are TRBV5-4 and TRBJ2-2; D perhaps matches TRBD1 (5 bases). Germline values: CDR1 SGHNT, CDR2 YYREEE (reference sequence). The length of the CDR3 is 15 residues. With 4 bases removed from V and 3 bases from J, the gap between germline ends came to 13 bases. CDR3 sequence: CASSHRQFDTGELFF. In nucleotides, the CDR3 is TGTGCCAGCAGCCACCGACAGTTCGACACCGGGGAGCTGTTTTTT.

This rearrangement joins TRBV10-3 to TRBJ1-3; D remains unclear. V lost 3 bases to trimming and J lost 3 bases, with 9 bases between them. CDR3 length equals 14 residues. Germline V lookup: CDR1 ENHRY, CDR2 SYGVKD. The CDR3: CAISDPVFGNTIYF. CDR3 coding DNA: TGTGCCATCAGTGACCCGGTTTTTGGAAACACCATATATTTT.

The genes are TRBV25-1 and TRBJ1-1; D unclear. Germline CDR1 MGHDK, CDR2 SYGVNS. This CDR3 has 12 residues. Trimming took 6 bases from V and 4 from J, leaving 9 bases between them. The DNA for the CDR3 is TGTGCCAGCAGCTCAGAAATCACTGAAGCTTTCTTT. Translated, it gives CASSSEITEAFF.

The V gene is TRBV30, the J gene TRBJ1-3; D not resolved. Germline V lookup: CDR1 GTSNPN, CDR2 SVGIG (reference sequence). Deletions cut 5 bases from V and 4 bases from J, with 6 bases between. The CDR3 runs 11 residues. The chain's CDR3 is CAWDWGNTIYF. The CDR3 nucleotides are TGTGCCTGGGACTGGGGAAACACCATATATTTT. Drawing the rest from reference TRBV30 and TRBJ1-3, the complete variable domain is SQTIHQWPATLVQPVGSPLSLECTVEGTSNPNLYWYRQAAGRGLQLLFYSVGIGQISSEVPQNLSASRPQDRQFILSSKKLLLSDSGFYLCAWDWGNTIYFGEGSWLTVV.

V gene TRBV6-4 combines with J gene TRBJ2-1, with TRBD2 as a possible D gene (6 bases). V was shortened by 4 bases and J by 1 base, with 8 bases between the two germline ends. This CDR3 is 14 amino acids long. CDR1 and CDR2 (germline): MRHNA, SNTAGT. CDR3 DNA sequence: TGTGCCAGCAGTGTGGACTATTCCTACAATGAGCAGTTCTTC. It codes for CASSVDYSYNEQFF.

The CDR3 is CASTRDRDFTEAFF. Here the CDR3 DNA reads TGTGCCAGTACCCGGGACAGGGACTTCACTGAAGCTTTCTTT. The V gene is TRBV19, the J gene TRBJ1-1; 9 bases are shared with TRBD1. The V gene's germline CDR1 is LNHDA and CDR2 SQIVND (reference sequence). This CDR3 contains 14 residues. The J segment lost 4 bases and the V segment lost 7 bases, leaving 7 bases of the junction unmatched. Drawing the rest from reference TRBV19 and TRBJ1-1, the complete variable domain is DGGITQSPKYLFRKEGQNVTLSCEQNLNHDAMYWYRQDPGQGLRLIYYSQIVNDFQKGDIAEGYSVSREKKESFPLTVTSAQKNPTAFYLCASTRDRDFTEAFFGQGTRLTVV.

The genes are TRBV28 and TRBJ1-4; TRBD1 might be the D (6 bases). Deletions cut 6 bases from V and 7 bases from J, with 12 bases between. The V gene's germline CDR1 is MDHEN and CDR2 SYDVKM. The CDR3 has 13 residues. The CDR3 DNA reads TGTGCCAGCAGCCTCCGGACAGCTGAAAAACTGTTTTTT. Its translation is CASSLRTAEKLFF.

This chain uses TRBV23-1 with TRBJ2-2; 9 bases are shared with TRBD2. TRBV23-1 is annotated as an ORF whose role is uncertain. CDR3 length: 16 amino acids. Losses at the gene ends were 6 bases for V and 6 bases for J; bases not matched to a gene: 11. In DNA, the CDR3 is TGCGCCAGCAGGACCCCGCGGGAGGGTTTCCCCGGGGAGCTGTTTTTT. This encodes CASRTPREGFPGELFF.

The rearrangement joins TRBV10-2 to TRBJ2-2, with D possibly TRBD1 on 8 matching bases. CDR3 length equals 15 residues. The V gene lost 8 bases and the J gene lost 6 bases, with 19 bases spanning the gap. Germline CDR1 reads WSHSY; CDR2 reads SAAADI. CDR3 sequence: CASGRWTGRAGELFF. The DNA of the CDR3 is TGCGCCAGCGGAAGATGGACAGGGAGGGCCGGGGAGCTGTTTTTT.

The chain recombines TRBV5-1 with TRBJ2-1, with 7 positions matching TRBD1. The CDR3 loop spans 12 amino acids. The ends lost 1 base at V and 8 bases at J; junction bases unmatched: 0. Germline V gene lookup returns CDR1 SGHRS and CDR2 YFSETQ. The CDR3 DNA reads TGCGCCAGCAGCTTGACAGGGGATGAGCAGTTCTTC. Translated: CASSLTGDEQFF.

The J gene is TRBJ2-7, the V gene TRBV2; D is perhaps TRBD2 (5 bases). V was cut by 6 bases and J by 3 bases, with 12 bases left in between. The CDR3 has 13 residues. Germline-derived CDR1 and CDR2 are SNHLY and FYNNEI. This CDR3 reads CASRALGSYEQYF. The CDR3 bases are TGTGCCAGCAGGGCTTTGGGGAGCTACGAGCAGTACTTC.

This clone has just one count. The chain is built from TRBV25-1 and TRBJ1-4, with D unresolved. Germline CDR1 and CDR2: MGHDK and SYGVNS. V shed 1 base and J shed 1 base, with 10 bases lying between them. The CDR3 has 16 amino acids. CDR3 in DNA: TGTGCCAGCAGTGAATTTAAACTCCAAACTAATGAAAAACTGTTTTTT. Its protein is CASSEFKLQTNEKLFF.

For the CDR3, the DNA is TGTGCCAGCAGCGCGACAGGGGGCGCAGGAAAACTGTTTTTT. It specifies CASSATGGAGKLFF. J is TRBJ1-4 and V is TRBV9; 10 bases are a match to TRBD1. Germline CDR1 reads SGDLS; CDR2 reads YYNGEE. The CDR3 is made up of 14 amino acids. Losses at the gene ends were 3 bases for V and 10 bases for J; bases not matched to a gene: 6.

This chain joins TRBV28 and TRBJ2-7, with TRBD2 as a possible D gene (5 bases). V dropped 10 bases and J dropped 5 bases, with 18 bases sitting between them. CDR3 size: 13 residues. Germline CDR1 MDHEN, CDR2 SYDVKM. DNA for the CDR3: TGTGCCACGGTCCGGCCGGGGTTGGACGAGCAGTACTTC. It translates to CATVRPGLDEQYF.

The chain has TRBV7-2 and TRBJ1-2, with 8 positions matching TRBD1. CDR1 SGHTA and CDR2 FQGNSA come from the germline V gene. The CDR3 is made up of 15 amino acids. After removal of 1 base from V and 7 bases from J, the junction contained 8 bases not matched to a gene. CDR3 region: CASSLESAGTGGYTF. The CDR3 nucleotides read TGTGCCAGCAGCTTAGAGAGCGCAGGGACAGGTGGCTACACCTTC.

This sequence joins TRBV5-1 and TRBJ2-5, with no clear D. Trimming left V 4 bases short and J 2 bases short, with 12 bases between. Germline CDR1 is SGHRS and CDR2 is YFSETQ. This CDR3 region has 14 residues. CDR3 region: CASSPPRSQETQYF. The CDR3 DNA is TGCGCCAGCAGCCCCCCGAGGTCTCAAGAGACCCAGTACTTC.

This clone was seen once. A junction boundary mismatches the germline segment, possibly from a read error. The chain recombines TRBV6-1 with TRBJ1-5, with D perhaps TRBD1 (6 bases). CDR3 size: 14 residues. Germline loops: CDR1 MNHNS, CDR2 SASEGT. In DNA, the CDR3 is TGTGCCAGCACCTTTGGGACAATCAATGAGCCCCAGCATTTT. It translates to CASTFGTINEPQHF.

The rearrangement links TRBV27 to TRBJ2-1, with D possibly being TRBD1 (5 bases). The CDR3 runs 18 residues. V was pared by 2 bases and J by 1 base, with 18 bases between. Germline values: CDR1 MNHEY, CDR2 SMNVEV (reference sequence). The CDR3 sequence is CASSLTQGRIISYNEQFF. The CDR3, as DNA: TGTGCCAGCAGTTTAACGCAGGGCCGGATCATATCCTACAATGAGCAGTTCTTC.

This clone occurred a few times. The CDR3 DNA is TGTGCCAGCAGTGTAGGGGGAGATACGCAGTATTTT. It yields the protein CASSVGGDTQYF. The rearrangement links TRBV6-6 to TRBJ2-3; weak D call: TRBD1 (6 bases). The V and J ends lost 5 bases and 5 bases respectively, with 8 bases between them. This CDR3 region has 12 residues. CDR1 is MNHNY, CDR2 SVGAGI, per germline (reference sequence).

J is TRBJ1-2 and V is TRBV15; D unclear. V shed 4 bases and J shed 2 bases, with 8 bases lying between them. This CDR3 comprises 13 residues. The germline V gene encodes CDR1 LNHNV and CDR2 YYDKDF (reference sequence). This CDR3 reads CATSKRENYGYTF. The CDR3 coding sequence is TGTGCCACCAGCAAACGGGAAAACTATGGCTACACCTTC. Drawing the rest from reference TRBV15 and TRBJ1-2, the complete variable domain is DAMVIQNPRYQVTQFGKPVTLSCSQTLNHNVMYWYQQKSSQAPKLLFHYYDKDFNNEADTPDNFQSRRPNTSFCFLDIRSPGLGDTAMYLCATSKRENYGYTFGSGTRLTVV.